This T cell receptor beta chain was identified in a study of PD-1 blockade in classical Hodgkin lymphoma. Study-wide results and limits: Complete responders matched newly diagnosed patients in baseline diversity.

The germline CDR1 and CDR2 sequences are MNHEY and SMNVEV (reference sequence). There are 14 residues in the CDR3. V lost 0 bases to trimming and J lost 4 bases, with 6 bases between them. Comments on this clone: The antigen is not known.

Clones were read by immunoSEQ multiplex PCR, and TCRdb kept only the in-frame ones, dropping some. The sample contains 75,000 to 100,000 clones, roughly 79% of which appear only once. Brentuximab vedotin exposure varied among the patients, all of whom had relapsed after autologous stem cell transplantation. The clonotype was recovered from a human donor with classical Hodgkin lymphoma. V usage is TRBV27 and J usage is TRBJ2-2; D is unclear. Sequenced here: peripheral blood mononuclear cells (PBMCs), sampled before the second cycle of nivolumab. For the CDR3, the DNA is TGTGCCAGCAGTTTATCGCAGGCCACCGGGGAGCTGTTTTTT. Protein: CASSLSQATGELFF.